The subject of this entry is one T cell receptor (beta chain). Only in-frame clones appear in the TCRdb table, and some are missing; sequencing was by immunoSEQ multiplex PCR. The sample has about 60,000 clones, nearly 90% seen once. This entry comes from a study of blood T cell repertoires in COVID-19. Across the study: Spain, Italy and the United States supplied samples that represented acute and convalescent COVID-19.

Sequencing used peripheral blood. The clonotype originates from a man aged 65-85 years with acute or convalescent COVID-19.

This CDR3 reads CASSLGGYGYTF. DNA for the CDR3: TGTGCCAGCAGCTTAGGAGGGTACGGCTACACCTTC. V and J are TRBV7-2 and TRBJ1-2; no definite D call. Germline-derived CDR1 and CDR2 are SGHTA and FQGNSA. V was pared by 1 base and J by 8 bases, with 8 bases between. There are 12 residues in the CDR3. The full variable domain, in which reference TRBV7-2 and TRBJ1-2 provide the parts outside the CDR3, is GAGVSQSPSNKVTEKGKDVELRCDPISGHTALYWYRQSLGQGLEFLIYFQGNSAPDKSGLPSDRFSAERTGGSVSTLTIQRTQQEDSAVYLCASSLGGYGYTFGSGTRLTVV.